A single sample gave rise to the 20 T cell receptor beta chains below, sequenced in a study of molecular identifiers for immune sequencing clone quantification. Using its own MiXCR run on the PCR reads, TCRdb lists one record per CDR3 protein. Found here are around 89,000 distinct CDR3 sequences, roughly 20% of them singletons; the top ten hold 0.7% to 0.95%. The sequencing sample was made of naive CD8+ T cells from blood, with Jurkat cell RNA spiked in. Sample subset: FACS-sorted CD8+CD4-CCR7+CD45RA+ naive T cells. The receptors were sampled from a human donor in good health. Some libraries in this study had Jurkat cell RNA spiked in.

The table lists this clonotype with many counts. The chain recombines TRBV4-3 with TRBJ2-7; D may correspond to TRBD1 or TRBD2 (6 bases each). The ends were cut back, 5 bases at V and 6 bases at J, with 11 bases in the middle. The CDR3 has 12 residues. Germline CDR1 LGHNA, CDR2 YSLEER. CDR3 bases: TGCGCCAGCAGCGTACAGGGAGGCGAGCAGTACTTC. Residues: CASSVQGGEQYF.

This clonotype has a count of ten or more. Here the CDR3 omits its conserved ending phenylalanine or tryptophan, so a read error is the likely source. The DNA is left out, because the CDR3 cannot be placed on it with certainty; the CDR3 is given as TCRdb lists it. This CDR3 is CARTPRGVL. The rearrangement links TRBV2 to TRBJ1-1; no DNA check was done on the table's D call, TRBD1. The CDR3 is made up of 9 amino acids, end residues included. Germline CDR1 SNHLY, CDR2 FYNNEI.

This clonotype has at least ten counts. V is TRBV29-1 and J is TRBJ2-7; D unresolved. In germline, CDR1 is SQVTM, CDR2 ANQGSEA. Trimming shortened V by 1 base and J by 6 bases, and 7 bases separated the two germline ends. CDR3 length equals 11 residues. The CDR3 sequence is CSVEAEREQYF. For the CDR3, the DNA is TGCAGCGTTGAAGCAGAACGCGAGCAGTACTTC.

A note on this clonotype: One junction end does not reproduce the germline sequence, and a read error may be involved. This sequence joins TRBV20-1 and TRBJ2-5; no clear D. The CDR3 totals 13 residues. The germline gives CDR1 DFQATT, CDR2 SNEGSKA (reference sequence). CDR3 in amino acids: CSARVGDKETQCF. Written as DNA, the CDR3 is TGCAGTGCTAGAGTTGGCGACAAAGAGACCCAGTGCTTC.

This clonotype was recorded many times. The chain is built from TRBV4-2 and TRBJ2-3; 14 nucleotides align to TRBD2. Germline V gene sequence: CDR1 LGHNA, CDR2 YNFKEQ. Trimming at V came to 3 bases and at J to 3 bases, leaving 2 bases not matched to a gene. This CDR3 spans 16 amino acids. In DNA form, the CDR3 reads TGTGCCAGCAGCCAGGGACTAGCGGGAGCGACAGATACGCAGTATTTT. Translating gives CASSQGLAGATDTQYF.

This clonotype was observed many times. The chain joins TRBV6-2 or TRBV6-3 to TRBJ2-2; the match to TRBD1 covers 8 bases. Germline trimming cut 5 bases from V and 6 bases from J; bases unmatched to any gene: 5. Germline CDR1 MNHEY, CDR2 SVGEGT. The CDR3 has 14 residues. CDR3 protein: CASSPSTGAGELFF. DNA for the CDR3: TGTGCCAGCAGTCCGTCGACAGGGGCCGGGGAGCTGTTTTTT.

This clonotype was seen many times. The chain couples TRBV29-1 to TRBJ2-5; D may be TRBD1 (6 bases). CDR3 length equals 19 residues. V was pared by 0 bases and J by 5 bases, with 28 bases between. From germline, CDR1 is SQVTM and CDR2 ANQGSEA. CDR3 protein: CSVEDLGPTGFSPVETQYF. The CDR3 DNA is TGCAGCGTTGAAGATCTAGGCCCGACAGGCTTTTCCCCCGTGGAGACCCAGTACTTC.

This clonotype has ten or more counts. This chain connects TRBV19 to TRBJ2-7, with a tentative D call TRBD2 (5 bases). The CDR3 contains 14 residues. Germline loops: CDR1 LNHDA, CDR2 SQIVND (reference sequence). V lost 5 bases and J lost 2, with 13 bases in between. The CDR3 loop reads CASSATSGAYEQYF. The CDR3 DNA reads as TGTGCCAGTAGTGCCACATCCGGGGCCTACGAGCAGTACTTC.

V gene TRBV28 combines with J gene TRBJ2-7, with 7 positions matching TRBD1. Per germline, CDR1 MDHEN and CDR2 SYDVKM. This CDR3 comprises 15 residues. The V segment lost 6 bases and the J segment 5 bases; nucleotides outside the gene matches: 13. In DNA, the CDR3 is TGTGCCAGCAGCTCACGGCGACAGGGATTCAACGAGCAGTACTTC. Translated, it gives CASSSRRQGFNEQYF.

This clonotype was seen ten or more times. The rearrangement uses TRBV29-1 and TRBJ2-2; 8 nucleotides agree with TRBD1. The ends lost 6 bases at V and 5 bases at J; junction bases unmatched: 11. In germline, CDR1 is SQVTM, CDR2 ANQGSEA. This CDR3 is 15 amino acids long. The CDR3 sequence is CSVVTGTGFTGELFF. The DNA for the CDR3 is TGCAGCGTGGTCACCGGGACAGGCTTTACCGGGGAGCTGTTTTTT.

This clonotype has ten or more counts. This chain uses TRBV7-9 with TRBJ1-5, with a possible D match to TRBD1 (6 bases). Trimming pared 1 base from V and 9 bases from J, leaving 7 bases between. Germline CDR1 SEHNR, CDR2 FQNEAQ (reference sequence). The CDR3 contains 12 residues. CDR3: CASSLGGLPQHF. CDR3 in DNA: TGTGCCAGCAGCTTAGGGGGGCTGCCCCAGCATTTT.

This clonotype has at least ten counts. J is TRBJ1-1 and V is TRBV4-3; D unresolved. The V gene lost 0 bases and the J gene lost 0 bases, with 8 bases spanning the gap. The CDR3 sequence is 15 residues long. Germline CDR1 and CDR2: LGHNA and YSLEER. Here the CDR3 DNA reads TGCGCCAGCAGCCAAGATCCAGATTTGAACACTGAAGCTTTCTTT. This sequence encodes CASSQDPDLNTEAFF.

This clonotype has a count of ten or more. This chain joins TRBV7-2 and TRBJ2-3; TRBD1 might be the D (6 bases). Trimming cost V 1 base and J 6 bases, with 11 bases left between them. From germline, CDR1 is SGHTA and CDR2 FQGNSA. The CDR3 is 14 amino acids. CDR3 in amino acids: CASSLVTTGDTQYF. The CDR3 DNA reads TGTGCCAGCAGCTTAGTAACAACAGGGGATACGCAGTATTTT.

This clonotype has a count of ten or more. The J gene is TRBJ1-1, the V gene TRBV19, with 7 bases lining up with TRBD1. The germline V gene encodes CDR1 LNHDA and CDR2 SQIVND (reference sequence). This CDR3 is built from 15 residues. V lost 5 bases to trimming and J lost 0 bases; unmatched junction nucleotides: 6. The CDR3 DNA is TGTGCCAGTAGTCCGGGACAGTTCTTGAACACTGAAGCTTTCTTT. It is translated as CASSPGQFLNTEAFF.

V gene TRBV13 combines with J gene TRBJ1-2; D call uncertain. Germline V lookup: CDR1 PRHDT, CDR2 FYEKMQ (reference sequence). The CDR3 covers 15 residues. V lost 2 bases and J lost 5, with 15 bases in between. CDR3 loop: CASSLSTGNRYGYTF. In DNA, the CDR3 is TGTGCCAGCAGCTTATCCACGGGTAACAGATATGGCTACACCTTC.

In its sample, this clonotype was seen many times. The rearrangement joins TRBV20-1 to TRBJ2-7; 7 nucleotides match TRBD1. The CDR3 spans 13 residues. Germline values: CDR1 DFQATT, CDR2 SNEGSKA (reference sequence). V lost 2 bases and J lost 2; bases outside the gene matches: 3. CDR3 in amino acids: CSARTTGTYEQYF. The DNA of the CDR3 is TGCAGTGCTAGAACGACAGGGACCTACGAGCAGTACTTC.

This clonotype has only one observation. A much larger clone differs from this one at a single base, so this may be a read error. This rearrangement joins TRBV25-1 to TRBJ2-2; 8 bases are shared with TRBD1. This CDR3 is built from 14 residues. Germline CDR1 and CDR2: MGHDK and SYGVNS. CDR3 sequence (DNA): TGTGCCAGCAGTTTGACAGGGGTCACCGGGGAGCCGTTTTTT. It is translated as CASSLTGVTGEPFF.

This clonotype was detected many times. V and J are TRBV19 and TRBJ2-7; 10 nucleotides align to TRBD2. The CDR3 runs to 14 residues. CDR1 LNHDA and CDR2 SQIVND come from the germline V gene (reference sequence). Trimming at V came to 5 bases and at J to 4 bases, leaving 5 bases not matched to a gene. CDR3 sequence: CASSSAGGPYEQYF. The CDR3 bases are TGTGCCAGTAGTTCAGCGGGAGGGCCTTACGAGCAGTACTTC.

This clonotype was observed many times. V and J are TRBV19 and TRBJ2-1, with unresolved D. This CDR3 has 13 residues. Deletions cut 5 bases from V and 5 bases from J, with 10 bases between. Germline V gene lookup returns CDR1 LNHDA and CDR2 SQIVND (reference sequence). The CDR3 nucleotides are TGTGCCAGTAGTGGTCCTAGTCACAATGAGCAGTTCTTC. Its translation is CASSGPSHNEQFF.

In its sample, this clonotype was seen a few times. V and J are TRBV9 and TRBJ2-3, with D perhaps assigned TRBD1 or TRBD2 (6 bases each). V shed 8 bases and J shed 1 base, with 20 bases lying between them. This CDR3 comprises 16 residues. The germline CDR1 and CDR2 sequences are SGDLS and YYNGEE. The CDR3 bases are TGTGCCAGTAGCTCCCGGGGGTCAGGGGGCACAGATACGCAGTATTTT. This gives the protein CASSSRGSGGTDTQYF.